This TCR beta chain was found in a study of cytomegalovirus exposure and HLA in healthy donors. The study ran its PCR with 60 Vbeta and 13 Jbeta primers. Repertoires were generated with immunoSEQ multiplex PCR, while TCRdb's copy carries only in-frame clones and drops some. The listing contains about 53,000 clones. Trimming took 0 bases from V and 4 from J; bases not matched to a gene: 9. This CDR3 has 16 residues. In germline, CDR1 is SGDLS, CDR2 YYNGEE. As for this clone: Its specificity is not known.

Study-level findings and limits: Later analysis associated a missense DCLRE1C variant with TCR beta V- and J-gene trimming.

Sequencing used PBMCs. This receptor was taken from a man younger than 35 in good health and CMV-seropositive. The chain carries TRBV9 and TRBJ1-2; TRBD1 aligns across 7 bases. The CDR3 DNA follows: TGTGCCAGCAGCGTAGAGGGGGCGACACCGCTCTATGGCTACACCTTC. Encoded protein: CASSVEGATPLYGYTF.